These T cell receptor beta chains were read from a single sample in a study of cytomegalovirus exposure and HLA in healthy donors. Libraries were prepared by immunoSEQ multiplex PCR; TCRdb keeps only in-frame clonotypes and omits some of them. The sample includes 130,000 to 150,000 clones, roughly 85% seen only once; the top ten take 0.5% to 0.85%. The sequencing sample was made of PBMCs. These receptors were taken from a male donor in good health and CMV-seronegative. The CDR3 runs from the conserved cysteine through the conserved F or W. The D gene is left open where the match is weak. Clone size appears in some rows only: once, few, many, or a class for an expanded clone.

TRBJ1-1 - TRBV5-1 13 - CASSLAGSGEAFF TGCGCCAGCAGCTTGGCCGGGAGCGGGGAAGCTTTCTTT
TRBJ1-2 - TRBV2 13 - CASSVGLNQGYTF TGTGCCAGCAGTGTCGGACTGAATCAGGGCTACACCTTC
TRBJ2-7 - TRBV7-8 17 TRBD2 CASSSTSGGTSSYEQYF TGTGCCAGCAGCTCGACTAGCGGGGGGACGAGCTCCTACGAGCAGTACTTC
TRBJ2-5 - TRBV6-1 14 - CASGGTAGGETQYF TGTGCCAGCGGGGGGACGGCAGGGGGGGAGACCCAGTACTTC
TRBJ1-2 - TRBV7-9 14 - CASSLTDSHYGYTF TGTGCCAGCAGCTTAACGGACAGTCACTATGGCTACACCTTC
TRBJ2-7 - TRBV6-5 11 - CASQGTYEQYF TGTGCCAGCCAGGGGACCTACGAGCAGTACTTC
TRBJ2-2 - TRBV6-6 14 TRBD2 CASLAGSNTGELFF TGTGCCAGCCTAGCGGGGAGTAACACCGGGGAGCTGTTTTTT
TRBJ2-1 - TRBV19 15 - CASSRNPGGVNEQFF TGTGCCAGTAGTCGCAACCCGGGCGGGGTGAATGAGCAGTTCTTC
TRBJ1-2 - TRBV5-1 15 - CASSLDGSRNYGYTF TGCGCCAGCAGCTTAGATGGGAGCCGGAACTATGGCTACACCTTC
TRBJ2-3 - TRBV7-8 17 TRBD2 CASSFGGRASGTDTQYF TGTGCCAGCAGCTTCGGCGGGAGGGCCTCCGGCACAGATACGCAGTATTTT
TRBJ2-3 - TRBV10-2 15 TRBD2 CASSESRGGTDTQYF TGCGCCAGCAGTGAGTCGCGGGGGGGCACAGATACGCAGTATTTT
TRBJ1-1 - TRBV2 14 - CATKTTQGGTEAFF TGTGCCACCAAGACAACCCAGGGAGGCACTGAAGCTTTCTTT
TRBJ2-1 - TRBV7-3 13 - CASSSYPANEQFF TGTGCCAGCAGCTCCTATCCCGCCAATGAGCAGTTCTTC
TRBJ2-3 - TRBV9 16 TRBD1 CASSVAAGGSTDTQYF TGTGCCAGCAGCGTAGCGGCAGGGGGTAGCACAGATACGCAGTATTTT
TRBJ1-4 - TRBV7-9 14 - CASGWAGSNEKLFF TGTGCCAGCGGCTGGGCCGGCAGTAATGAAAAACTGTTTTTT
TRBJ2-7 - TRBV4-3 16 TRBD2 CASSQAYGGGSDEQYF TGCGCCAGCAGCCAAGCATACGGCGGGGGGAGCGACGAGCAGTACTTC
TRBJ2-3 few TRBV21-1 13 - CASPPRGTDTQYF TGTGCCAGCCCCCCCCGGGGCACAGATACGCAGTATTTT
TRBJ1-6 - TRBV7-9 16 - CSSSLVGRGGHSPLHF TGTTCCAGCAGCTTAGTGGGTCGCGGGGGACATTCACCCCTCCACTTT
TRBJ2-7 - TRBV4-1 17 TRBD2 CASSQRTSGGASYEQYF TGCGCCAGCAGCCAACGAACTAGCGGGGGGGCATCCTACGAGCAGTACTTC
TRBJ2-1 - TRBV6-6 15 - CASSLEGPSYNEQFF TGTGCCAGCAGTTTGGAGGGTCCTTCCTACAATGAGCAGTTCTTC
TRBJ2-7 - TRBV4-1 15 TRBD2 CASSPIGEGSYEQYF TGCGCCAGCAGTCCTATCGGGGAGGGGTCCTACGAGCAGTACTTC
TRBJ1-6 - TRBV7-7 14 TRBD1 CASSEGARNSPLHF TGTGCCAGCAGTGAGGGGGCGCGAAATTCACCCCTCCACTTT
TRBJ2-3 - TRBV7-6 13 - CASSARGKDTQYF TGTGCCAGCAGCGCACGGGGGAAAGATACGCAGTATTTT
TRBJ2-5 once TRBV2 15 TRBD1 CASSEQGTAEETQYF TGTGCCAGCAGTGAACAAGGGACAGCAGAAGAGACCCAGTACTTC
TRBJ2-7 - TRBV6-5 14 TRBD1 CASSGTGGFYEQYF TGTGCCAGCAGCGGGACAGGGGGATTTTACGAGCAGTACTTC
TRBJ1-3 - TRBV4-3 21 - CASSLDTAGHFYYCSGNTIYF TGCGCCAGCAGCCTAGACACAGCGGGACATTTTTATTACTGCTCTGGAAACACCATATATTTT
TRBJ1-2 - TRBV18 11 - CASSPDFGYTF TGTGCCAGCTCACCTGACTTTGGCTACACCTTC
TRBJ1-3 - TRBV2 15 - CASSAQVLSGNTIYF TGTGCCAGCAGCGCACAGGTTCTCTCTGGAAACACCATATATTTT
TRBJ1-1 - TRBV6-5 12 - CASRGTLAEAFF TGTGCCAGCAGGGGGACATTGGCTGAAGCTTTCTTT
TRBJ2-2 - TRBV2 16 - CASSDGRELFTGELFF TGTGCCAGCAGTGATGGTCGGGAATTATTCACCGGGGAGCTGTTTTTT
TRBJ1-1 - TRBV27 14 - CASSLVWANTEAFF TGTGCCAGCAGTTTAGTATGGGCGAACACTGAAGCTTTCTTT